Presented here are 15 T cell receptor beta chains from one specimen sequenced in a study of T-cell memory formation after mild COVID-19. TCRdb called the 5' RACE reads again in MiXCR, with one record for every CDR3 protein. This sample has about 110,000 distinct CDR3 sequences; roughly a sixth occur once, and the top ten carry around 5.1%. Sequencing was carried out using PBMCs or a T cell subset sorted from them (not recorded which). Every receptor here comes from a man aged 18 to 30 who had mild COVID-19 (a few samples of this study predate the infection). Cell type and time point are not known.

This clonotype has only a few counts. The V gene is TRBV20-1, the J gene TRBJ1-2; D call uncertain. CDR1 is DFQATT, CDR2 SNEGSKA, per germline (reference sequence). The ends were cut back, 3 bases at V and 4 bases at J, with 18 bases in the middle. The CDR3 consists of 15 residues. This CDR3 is CSARGGIANSYGYTF. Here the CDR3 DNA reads TGCAGTGCTAGGGGAGGGATCGCCAACTCCTATGGCTACACCTTC.

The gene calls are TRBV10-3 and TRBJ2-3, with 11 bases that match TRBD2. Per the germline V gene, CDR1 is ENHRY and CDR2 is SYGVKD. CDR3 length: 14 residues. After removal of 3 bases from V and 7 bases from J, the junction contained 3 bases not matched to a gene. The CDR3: CAISELAGEYTQYF. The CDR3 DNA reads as TGTGCCATCAGTGAACTAGCGGGGGAATATACGCAGTATTTT.

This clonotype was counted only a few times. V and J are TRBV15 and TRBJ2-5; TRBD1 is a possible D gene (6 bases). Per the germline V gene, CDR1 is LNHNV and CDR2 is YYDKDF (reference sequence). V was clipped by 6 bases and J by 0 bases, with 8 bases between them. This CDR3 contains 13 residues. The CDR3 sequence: CATRRGYQETQYF. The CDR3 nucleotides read TGTGCCACCAGAAGGGGGTACCAAGAGACCCAGTACTTC.

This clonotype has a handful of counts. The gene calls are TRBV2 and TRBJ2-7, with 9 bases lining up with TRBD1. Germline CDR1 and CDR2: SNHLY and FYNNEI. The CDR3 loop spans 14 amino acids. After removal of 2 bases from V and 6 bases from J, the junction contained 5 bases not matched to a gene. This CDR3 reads CASSENRGRFEQYF. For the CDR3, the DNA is TGTGCCAGCAGTGAAAACAGGGGGCGATTCGAGCAGTACTTC.

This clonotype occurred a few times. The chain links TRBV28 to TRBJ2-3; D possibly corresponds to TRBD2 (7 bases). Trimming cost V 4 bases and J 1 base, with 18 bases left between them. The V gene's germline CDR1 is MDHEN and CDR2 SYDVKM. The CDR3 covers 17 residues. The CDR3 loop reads CASSSPRGAVGTDTQYF. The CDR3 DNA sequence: TGTGCCAGCAGTTCCCCTCGGGGGGCGGTGGGCACAGATACGCAGTATTTT.

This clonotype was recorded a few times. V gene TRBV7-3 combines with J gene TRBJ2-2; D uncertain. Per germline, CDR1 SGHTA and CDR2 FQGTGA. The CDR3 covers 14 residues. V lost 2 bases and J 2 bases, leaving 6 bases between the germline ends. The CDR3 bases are TGTGCCAGCAGCTTAGAAGTCAACACCGGGGAGCTGTTTTTT. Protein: CASSLEVNTGELFF.

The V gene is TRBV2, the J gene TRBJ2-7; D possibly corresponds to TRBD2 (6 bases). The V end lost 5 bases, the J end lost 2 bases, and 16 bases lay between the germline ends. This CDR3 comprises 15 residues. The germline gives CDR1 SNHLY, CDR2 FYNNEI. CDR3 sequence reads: CASSTLPGGAYEQYF. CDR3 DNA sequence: TGTGCCAGCAGTACTCTCCCCGGGGGAGCCTACGAGCAGTACTTC.

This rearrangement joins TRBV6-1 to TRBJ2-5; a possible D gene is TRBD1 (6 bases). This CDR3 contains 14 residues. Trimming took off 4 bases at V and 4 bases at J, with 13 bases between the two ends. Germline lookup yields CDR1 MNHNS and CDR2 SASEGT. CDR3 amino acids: CASSAGVGGETQYF. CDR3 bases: TGTGCCAGCAGTGCAGGGGTAGGAGGAGAGACCCAGTACTTC.

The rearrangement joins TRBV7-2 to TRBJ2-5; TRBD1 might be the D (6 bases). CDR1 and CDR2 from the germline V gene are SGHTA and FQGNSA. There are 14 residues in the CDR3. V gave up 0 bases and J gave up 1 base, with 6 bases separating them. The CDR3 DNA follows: TGTGCCAGCAGCTTAGCGGGGGCCCAAGAGACCCAGTACTTC. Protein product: CASSLAGAQETQYF.

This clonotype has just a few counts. CDR3 sequence (DNA): TGTGCCAGCACCGGACGGGACAGGGACACTGAAGCTTTCTTT. Translating gives CASTGRDRDTEAFF. The J gene is TRBJ1-1, the V gene TRBV5-6, with 9 bases identical to TRBD1. This CDR3 region has 14 residues. V lost 6 bases to trimming and J lost 3 bases; unmatched junction nucleotides: 6. Looked up from germline, CDR1 is SGHDT and CDR2 is YYEEEE.

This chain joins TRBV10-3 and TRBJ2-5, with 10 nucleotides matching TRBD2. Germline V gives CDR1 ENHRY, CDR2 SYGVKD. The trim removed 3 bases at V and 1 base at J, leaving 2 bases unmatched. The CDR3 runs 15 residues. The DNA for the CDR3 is TGTGCCATCAGTGACCCTAGCGGGGGCCAAGAGACCCAGTACTTC. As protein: CAISDPSGGQETQYF.

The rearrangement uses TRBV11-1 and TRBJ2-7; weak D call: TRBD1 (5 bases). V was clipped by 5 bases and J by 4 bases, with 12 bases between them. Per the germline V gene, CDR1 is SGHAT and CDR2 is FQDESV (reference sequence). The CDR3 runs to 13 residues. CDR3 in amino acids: CASSDPTVYEQYF. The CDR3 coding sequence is TGTGCCAGCAGCGACCCGACAGTTTACGAGCAGTACTTC.

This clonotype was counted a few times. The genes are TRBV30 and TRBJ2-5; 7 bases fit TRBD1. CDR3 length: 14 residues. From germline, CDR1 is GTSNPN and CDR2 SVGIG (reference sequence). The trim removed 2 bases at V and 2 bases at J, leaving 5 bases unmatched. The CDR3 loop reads CAWSHPTGQETQYF. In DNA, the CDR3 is TGTGCCTGGAGTCACCCGACAGGGCAAGAGACCCAGTACTTC.

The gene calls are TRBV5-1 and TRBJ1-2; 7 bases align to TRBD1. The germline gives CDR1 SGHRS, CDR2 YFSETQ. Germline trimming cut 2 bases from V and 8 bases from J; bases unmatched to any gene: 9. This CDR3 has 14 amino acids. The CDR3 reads CASSLNRGDDGYTF. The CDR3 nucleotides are TGCGCCAGCAGCTTAAACAGGGGAGACGACGGCTACACCTTC. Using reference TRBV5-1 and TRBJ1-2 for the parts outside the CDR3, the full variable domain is KAGVTQTPRYLIKTRGQQVTLSCSPISGHRSVSWYQQTPGQGLQFLFEYFSETQRNKGNFPGRFSGRQFSNSRSEMNVSTLELGDSALYLCASSLNRGDDGYTFGSGTRLTVV.

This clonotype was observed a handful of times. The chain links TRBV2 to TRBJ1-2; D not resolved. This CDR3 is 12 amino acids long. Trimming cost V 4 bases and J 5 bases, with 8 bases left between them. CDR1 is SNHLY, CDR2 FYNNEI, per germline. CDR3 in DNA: TGTGCCAGCAGTGGGCCCGGGTATGGCTACACCTTC. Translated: CASSGPGYGYTF.